This passage covers 10 T cell receptor beta chains from one sample sequenced in a study of blood T cells in healthy people across ages. A second roughly 7 to 12 cycle PCR used barcoded and J-beta primers. TCRdb used MiXCR to reprocess the 5' RACE reads, holding one entry per CDR3 protein. Here the sample spans 1.6 million or so distinct CDR3 sequences, 30% to 40% being singletons. Source material: blood. The receptor set was obtained from a woman under 40 in good health.

The chain links TRBV12-3 or TRBV12-4 to TRBJ2-7; a possible D gene is TRBD1 (6 bases). Trimming took 1 base from V and 2 from J, leaving 12 bases between them. The CDR3 has 15 amino acids. In DNA, the CDR3 is TGTGCCAGCAGTTTAGTGGGGACACTTACCTACGAGCAGTACTTC. Amino acid sequence: CASSLVGTLTYEQYF.

This clonotype is judged medium-sized. Mismatch with germline at one junction end may stem from a read error. The V call is TRBV7-3, the J call TRBJ2-3, with 13 bases identical to TRBD2. CDR1 SGHTA and CDR2 FQGTGA come from the germline V gene. The CDR3 runs 16 residues. This chain's CDR3 is CASSLGLAGSTDTQYF. CDR3 sequence (DNA): TGCGCCAGCAGCTTGGGACTAGCGGGGAGCACAGATACGCAGTATTTT.

This clonotype has more than one count but fewer than ten. The gene calls are TRBV5-6 and TRBJ2-3; D is unclear. CDR1 SGHDT and CDR2 YYEEEE come from the germline V gene. Trimming took off 3 bases at V and 6 bases at J, with 11 bases between the two ends. This CDR3 contains 13 residues. In DNA, the CDR3 is TGTGCCAGCAGCTCTCCCCTTGGGGATACGCAGTATTTT. This encodes CASSSPLGDTQYF.

The chain couples TRBV6-6 to TRBJ1-1, with 8 bases that match TRBD1. This CDR3 is built from 14 residues. Per germline, CDR1 MNHNY and CDR2 SVGAGI (reference sequence). With 8 bases clipped from V and 2 bases from J, the junction kept 7 bases outside the gene matches. The CDR3 loop reads CASRWTGTNTEAFF. The CDR3 DNA is TGTGCCAGCCGGTGGACAGGGACCAACACTGAAGCTTTCTTT.

The CDR3 DNA reads as TGTGCCAGCGGAGATTTCTACGAGCAGTACTTC. It yields the protein CASGDFYEQYF. J is TRBJ2-7 and V is TRBV9; D call uncertain. Germline values: CDR1 SGDLS, CDR2 YYNGEE. The ends were cut back, 7 bases at V and 3 bases at J, with 8 bases in the middle. This CDR3 has 11 residues.

As concerns this clonotype: The junction does not match germline at one end; this may be a read error. The chain carries TRBV18 and TRBJ1-2; D unclear. This CDR3 region has 15 residues. Germline V gives CDR1 KGHSH, CDR2 LQKENI. In nucleotides, the CDR3 is TGTGCCCGCTCACCCGAGTGGGAAGGGAACTATGGCTACACCTTC. It is translated as CARSPEWEGNYGYTF.

Only a few counts were recorded for this clonotype. V is TRBV7-9 and J is TRBJ2-7; the match to TRBD1 covers 12 bases. Germline lookup yields CDR1 SEHNR and CDR2 FQNEAQ (reference sequence). There are 18 residues in the CDR3. Germline trimming cut 4 bases from V and 1 base from J; bases unmatched to any gene: 11. Written as DNA, the CDR3 is TGTGCCAGCAGCTCACGGGACAGGGGGCCCCCTAGTTCCTACGAGCAGTACTTC. It translates to CASSSRDRGPPSSYEQYF.

In its sample, this clonotype was seen a few times. The chain is built from TRBV20-1 and TRBJ2-5, with TRBD2 matching over 7 bases. The length of the CDR3 is 16 residues. V shed 6 bases, J shed 1 base, and the junction held 14 bases outside the gene matches. The germline gives CDR1 DFQATT, CDR2 SNEGSKA (reference sequence). CDR3 nucleotides: TGCAGTGCCAATCGCCTGCCCGGGGGGACCCAAGAGACCCAGTACTTC. It encodes CSANRLPGGTQETQYF.

This rearrangement joins TRBV20-1 to TRBJ2-2; D may be TRBD1 (6 bases). CDR1 and CDR2 (germline): DFQATT, SNEGSKA (reference sequence). V shed 8 bases and J shed 6 bases, with 13 bases lying between them. CDR3 length: 12 amino acids. CDR3 region: CSLRQAAGELFF. As DNA, the CDR3 is TGCAGTCTTAGACAGGCCGCCGGGGAGCTGTTTTTT.

A few counts support this clonotype. The rearrangement uses TRBV27 and TRBJ1-1; D might be TRBD1 (5 bases). The V gene's germline CDR1 is MNHEY and CDR2 SMNVEV (reference sequence). The CDR3 is made up of 13 amino acids. Trimming pared 8 bases from V and 6 bases from J, leaving 16 bases between. The CDR3 here is CASQIGLRAEAFF. The CDR3 DNA is TGTGCCAGCCAAATTGGGCTCAGGGCTGAAGCTTTCTTT.